This is a list of T cell receptor beta chains from one sample in a study of OX40 agonist ivuxolimab in advanced cancers. The protocol was immunoSEQ multiplex PCR, while the TCRdb copy is restricted to in-frame clones and leaves out a portion. Of 40,000 to 50,000 clones in the sample, 80% were seen once. Sequences were derived from CD4+ or CD8+ T cells sorted from blood, sampled in a trial of the OX40 agonist ivuxolimab. The receptors shown here come from an adult with an advanced solid tumor such as melanoma, head and neck, liver or kidney cancer. Both conserved end residues are part of each CDR3. D genes are given only for firm matches. A clone size is listed for some rows: how often the clone was seen (once, few, many), or a class if it is expanded.

CDR3,DNA,size,D,J,V
CASTRTDSLYNEQFF,TGTGCCAGCACCCGAACGGACAGCCTCTACAATGAGCAGTTCTTC,.,.,TRBJ2-1,TRBV7-2
CASSIGTGNQPQHF,TGTGCCAGTAGTATAGGGACAGGGAACCAGCCCCAGCATTTT,.,TRBD1,TRBJ1-5,TRBV19
CAWRPTGGSGNTIYF,TGTGCCTGGAGGCCTACAGGGGGCTCTGGAAACACCATATATTTT,.,TRBD1,TRBJ1-3,TRBV30
CASSPGLAGADTQYF,TGTGCCAGCAGCCCAGGACTAGCGGGAGCAGATACGCAGTATTTT,few,TRBD2,TRBJ2-3,TRBV7-9
CASSVRVGGISGNTIYF,TGTGCCAGCAGCGTACGAGTGGGGGGGATCTCTGGAAACACCATATATTTT,.,.,TRBJ1-3,TRBV7-8
CASSLLGLANNEQFF,TGTGCCAGCAGTTTATTGGGACTAGCCAACAATGAGCAGTTCTTC,.,TRBD2,TRBJ2-1,TRBV27
CAWSGIGTGETQYF,TGTGCCTGGAGTGGGATCGGGACAGGGGAGACCCAGTACTTC,few,TRBD1,TRBJ2-5,TRBV30
CSVGTFYEQYF,TGCAGCGTTGGAACCTTTTACGAGCAGTACTTC,.,.,TRBJ2-7,TRBV29-1
CASSVEFRQSFYNEQFF,TGTGCCAGCAGCGTAGAGTTTCGACAGAGTTTCTACAATGAGCAGTTCTTC,.,.,TRBJ2-1,TRBV9
CASSLTSGAQFF,TGTGCCAGCAGCTTGACGAGCGGGGCCCAGTTCTTC,few,TRBD2,TRBJ2-1,TRBV5-6
CASSLVGGGTTEAFF,TGTGCCAGCAGCTTAGTTGGAGGGGGGACCACTGAAGCTTTCTTT,.,.,TRBJ1-1,TRBV7-2
CASSLPSGTGGVGNQPQHF,TGTGCCAGTAGTCTGCCATCCGGGACAGGGGGCGTCGGCAATCAGCCCCAGCATTTT,.,TRBD1,TRBJ1-5,TRBV19
CASSDLGTGSHNEQFF,TGTGCCAGCAGCGACCTTGGGACAGGGTCTCACAATGAGCAGTTCTTC,.,TRBD1,TRBJ2-1,TRBV28
CAWSWDTREKLFF,TGTGCCTGGAGTTGGGATACAAGGGAAAAACTGTTTTTT,medium-sized,.,TRBJ1-4,TRBV30
CASSLGGGETQYF,TGTGCCAGCAGTTTGGGGGGTGGCGAGACCCAGTACTTC,.,.,TRBJ2-5,TRBV28
CASSLAEGGFYEQYF,TGTGCCAGCAGCTTAGCGGAGGGGGGCTTTTACGAGCAGTACTTC,.,.,TRBJ2-7,TRBV7-2
CASRSWGYAGDADTQYF,TGTGCCAGCAGATCTTGGGGTTATGCGGGAGACGCAGATACGCAGTATTTT,once,TRBD2,TRBJ2-3,TRBV28
CASSLGRIMNTEAFF,TGTGCCAGCAGCTTAGGACGTATCATGAACACTGAAGCTTTCTTT,.,.,TRBJ1-1,TRBV11-2
CASSQGSSRYTF,TGTGCCAGCAGCCAAGGTTCCAGTCGCTACACCTTC,few,.,TRBJ1-2,TRBV14
CASSFTADSNQPQHF,TGTGCCAGCAGCTTCACAGCAGATAGCAATCAGCCCCAGCATTTT,.,.,TRBJ1-5,TRBV5-5
CASSLAGTVYF,TGTGCCAGCAGTTTAGCCGGGACAGTATATTTT,.,TRBD1,TRBJ1-3,TRBV28
CASSRVKYGNTIYF,TGTGCCAGCAGTCGTGTTAAGTATGGAAACACCATATATTTT,.,.,TRBJ1-3,TRBV6-5
CAIRGGVGGSSYEQYF,TGTGCCATCAGGGGCGGGGTTGGGGGGAGCTCCTACGAGCAGTACTTC,.,.,TRBJ2-7,TRBV10-3
CASSIERTGWNTEAFF,TGTGCCAGTAGTATAGAGAGGACAGGATGGAACACTGAAGCTTTCTTT,.,TRBD1,TRBJ1-1,TRBV19
CASSRYRLAGGNGNTGELFF,TGTGCCAGCAGCCGATATCGACTAGCGGGAGGTAACGGGAACACCGGGGAGCTGTTTTTT,.,TRBD2,TRBJ2-2,TRBV14
CASSPHRGSTNEKLFF,TGTGCCAGCAGTCCCCATCGGGGATCAACTAATGAAAAACTGTTTTTT,.,.,TRBJ1-4,TRBV28
CASSAGTNQPQHF,TGTGCCAGCAGCGCCGGAACCAATCAGCCCCAGCATTTT,.,.,TRBJ1-5,TRBV9
CASSGNYEQYF,TGTGCCAGCAGTGGCAATTACGAGCAGTACTTC,.,.,TRBJ2-7,TRBV6-1
CASSVGEGWNEQYF,TGTGCCAGCAGCGTAGGTGAGGGGTGGAACGAGCAGTACTTC,.,.,TRBJ2-7,TRBV9